This T cell receptor beta chain originates from a study of T-cell reconstitution after alpha-beta-depleted transplantation in children. A TCRbeta library incorporating unique molecular identifiers was prepared. MiXCR, applied by TCRdb to the PCR reads, yields one record per CDR3 protein. The sample records roughly 200,000 distinct CDR3 sequences, approximately 10% being singletons. This clonotype was counted many times. There are 15 residues in the CDR3. Germline V CDR1 and CDR2: SGHTA, FQGNSA. Trimming pared 2 bases from V and 5 bases from J, leaving 14 bases between. The receptor's source is a child less than two years old with acute myeloid leukemia, due to receive a stem cell transplant. The specimen comprised PBMCs, sampled before TCRalphabeta/CD19-depleted stem cell transplant. J is TRBJ2-3 and V is TRBV7-2; weak D call: TRBD1 (5 bases). CDR3 loop: CASSLSGARIDTQYF. The CDR3 region has the DNA TGTGCCAGCAGCTTAAGTGGGGCTCGGATAGATACGCAGTATTTT.